The 6 T cell receptor beta chains in this list originate from one sample, sequenced in a study of shared clonotypes between healthy human individuals. TCRdb's table, derived via immunoSEQ multiplex PCR, lists solely in-frame clones and lacks some. This sample carries millions of clones, around nine tenths of them seen once, and the ten largest clones take more than 0.12%. The sample taken for sequencing was naive CD4+ T cells sorted from blood. As to subset: CD45RA+ positively selected. These receptors originate from a man aged 18 to 35 in good health.

The chain uses TRBV6-4 and TRBJ2-1; no firm D call. CDR3 size: 15 residues. Germline values: CDR1 MRHNA, CDR2 SNTAGT. V dropped 6 bases and J dropped 3 bases, with 15 bases sitting between them. The CDR3 region is CASRIRDEFYNEQFF. CDR3 DNA sequence: TGTGCCAGCAGAATTAGGGATGAATTCTACAATGAGCAGTTCTTC.

This chain joins TRBV6-5 and TRBJ2-5, with TRBD1 identical over 7 bases. CDR1 is MNHEY, CDR2 SVGAGI, per germline. The CDR3 covers 15 residues. The ends lost 4 bases at V and 3 bases at J; junction bases unmatched: 8. DNA of the CDR3: TGTGCCAGCAGTTTGGGGGCCAGGGGGAAAGAGACCCAGTACTTC. It translates to CASSLGARGKETQYF.

The V and J genes are TRBV25-1 and TRBJ2-7; weak D call: TRBD1 (6 bases). Germline CDR1 MGHDK, CDR2 SYGVNS. V was cut by 2 bases and J by 4 bases, with 21 bases left in between. This CDR3 region has 17 residues. CDR3 coding DNA: TGTGCCAGCAGTGAACCCCCAAGGACGACAGGCTCGTACGAGCAGTACTTC. This gives the protein CASSEPPRTTGSYEQYF.

The J gene is TRBJ2-5, the V gene TRBV20-1, with D unresolved. In germline, CDR1 is DFQATT, CDR2 SNEGSKA (reference sequence). This CDR3 has 11 residues. V was cut by 1 base and J by 9 bases, with 9 bases left in between. Written as DNA, the CDR3 is TGCAGTGCTAGAGCATCGTGGGCCCAGTACTTC. Amino acid sequence: CSARASWAQYF.

This clone was counted once. The chain employs TRBV4-1 and TRBJ1-5; D perhaps matches TRBD1 (6 bases). V was pared by 2 bases and J by 6 bases, with 17 bases between. Looked up from germline, CDR1 is MGHRA and CDR2 is YSYEKL. The CDR3 spans 16 residues. CDR3 in DNA: TGCGCCAGCAGCCAATCTGACAGGCTGATGACTCAGCCCCAGCATTTT. It yields the protein CASSQSDRLMTQPQHF.

The chain employs TRBV6-6 and TRBJ1-1; D not certain. The CDR3 covers 14 residues. The germline gives CDR1 MNHNY, CDR2 SVGAGI (reference sequence). Trimming left V 4 bases short and J 4 bases short, with 13 bases between. For the CDR3, the DNA is TGTGCCAGCAGTTCCCTCACAGAAGTCACTGAAGCTTTCTTT. Its protein is CASSSLTEVTEAFF.